One and the same sample provided the 14 T cell receptor beta chains below, sequenced in a study of T cells in Graves' hyperthyroidism and ophthalmopathy. TCR beta CDR3 region amplification was performed from RNA transcripts. The primer set for the first-round RT-PCR of the TCR CDR3 was HTBI. TCRdb analysed the multiplex PCR reads with MiXCR anew, one entry per CDR3 protein. The table records over 500,000 distinct CDR3 sequences, 15% to 20% of them present only once. Sequences were obtained from blood. These receptors originate from a woman between 18 and 29 years old with Graves' ophthalmopathy.

This rearrangement joins TRBV20-1 to TRBJ2-7; D call uncertain. The CDR3 has 15 amino acids. The germline CDR1 and CDR2 sequences are DFQATT and SNEGSKA (reference sequence). V shed 2 bases and J shed 2 bases, with 16 bases lying between them. The CDR3 sequence: CSARKAPDWAYEQYF. The CDR3 DNA follows: TGCAGTGCTAGAAAAGCGCCAGATTGGGCCTACGAGCAGTACTTC.

This clonotype was counted ten times or more. The rearrangement uses TRBV28 and TRBJ2-7, with 11 bases matching TRBD1. The V segment lost 5 bases and the J segment 4 bases; nucleotides outside the gene matches: 7. The CDR3 sequence is 15 residues long. Per germline, CDR1 MDHEN and CDR2 SYDVKM. CDR3 sequence reads: CASSPAGTGGYEQYF. CDR3 coding DNA: TGTGCCAGCAGTCCCGCCGGGACAGGGGGATACGAGCAGTACTTC.

This clonotype has ten or more counts. The chain couples TRBV12-3 or TRBV12-4 to TRBJ1-4; D not certain. V lost 2 bases, J lost 0 bases, and 7 bases lay in between. The CDR3 extends over 15 amino acids. CDR3 in DNA: TGTGCCAGCAGTTTACAGGATTCAACTAATGAAAAACTGTTTTTT. Its protein product is CASSLQDSTNEKLFF.

This clonotype was observed many times. The V and J genes are TRBV20-1 and TRBJ2-3; 7 bases match TRBD1. Trimming removed 3 bases from V and 7 bases from J; junction bases left unmatched: 1. Looked up from germline, CDR1 is DFQATT and CDR2 is SNEGSKA (reference sequence). CDR3 length: 11 amino acids. The CDR3 sequence is CSARTGYTQYF. Written as DNA, the CDR3 is TGCAGTGCTAGGACAGGGTATACGCAGTATTTT.

V and J are TRBV29-1 and TRBJ1-4; D is unresolved. Trimming took 5 bases from V and 12 from J, leaving 13 bases between them. CDR3 length equals 11 residues. In germline, CDR1 is SQVTM, CDR2 ANQGSEA. This CDR3 reads CSVRFGLELFF. In nucleotides, the CDR3 is TGCAGCGTTCGTTTCGGGTTGGAACTGTTTTTT.

The J gene is TRBJ1-1, the V gene TRBV6-4; no clear D. The V end lost 2 bases, the J end lost 8 bases, and 12 bases lay between the germline ends. Germline V gene sequence: CDR1 MRHNA, CDR2 SNTAGT. The CDR3 covers 13 residues. The DNA of the CDR3 is TGTGCCAGCAGTGACGGGGTCAGAGCCGAAGCTTTCTTT. Its translation: CASSDGVRAEAFF.

The CDR3 nucleotides read TGTGCCAGCAGCTCGGGACAGGGGTTAGAGACCCAGTACTTC. Protein sequence: CASSSGQGLETQYF. V usage is TRBV7-8 and J usage is TRBJ2-5; 10 bases match TRBD1. With V trimmed by 4 bases and J by 4 bases, 3 bases remained unmatched. The germline gives CDR1 SGHVS, CDR2 FQNEAQ. The CDR3 spans 14 residues. The complete variable domain, with remaining parts taken from reference TRBV7-8 and TRBJ2-5, reads GAGVSQSPRYKVAKRGQDVALRCDPISGHVSLFWYQQALGQGPEFLTYFQNEAQLDKSGLPSDRFFAERPEGSVSTLKIQRTQQEDSAVYLCASSSGQGLETQYFGPGTRLLVL.

The chain uses TRBV6-1 and TRBJ1-6; D gene unclear. The V gene's germline CDR1 is MNHNS and CDR2 SASEGT. Trimming removed 5 bases from V and 6 bases from J, with 14 bases in between. The CDR3 runs 15 residues. CDR3 DNA sequence: TGTGCCAGCAGTCTCGAGAGGGCCCCTAATTCACCCCTCCACTTT. Translating gives CASSLERAPNSPLHF.

This clonotype showed up many times. The V gene is TRBV5-1, the J gene TRBJ1-1, with unresolved D. This CDR3 spans 15 amino acids. Trimming took off 1 base at V and 0 bases at J, with 10 bases between the two ends. Per the germline V gene, CDR1 is SGHRS and CDR2 is YFSETQ. The CDR3 spells CASSLLVGMNTEAFF. The CDR3 DNA reads as TGCGCCAGCAGCTTGCTGGTGGGCATGAACACTGAAGCTTTCTTT.

The sample holds many counts of this clonotype. The chain carries TRBV28 and TRBJ1-1; D remains unclear. The CDR3 consists of 14 residues. CDR1 MDHEN and CDR2 SYDVKM come from the germline V gene. The ends were cut back, 7 bases at V and 3 bases at J, with 15 bases in the middle. The CDR3 DNA sequence: TGTGCCAGCACTCCCGGGTCCCGTCACACTGAAGCTTTCTTT. Its protein product is CASTPGSRHTEAFF.

This clonotype was counted many times. This chain links TRBV5-1 with TRBJ1-2; D ambiguous. The CDR3 length is 15 residues. V lost 1 base to trimming and J lost 4 bases, with 14 bases between them. Germline CDR1 reads SGHRS; CDR2 reads YFSETQ. This CDR3 reads CASSLSPEALYGYTF. The CDR3 DNA follows: TGCGCCAGCAGCTTGAGTCCTGAAGCCCTCTATGGCTACACCTTC.

This clonotype has just a few counts. The chain carries TRBV15 and TRBJ1-5; D gene unclear. The CDR3 sequence is 13 residues long. Germline CDR1 reads LNHNV; CDR2 reads YYDKDF (reference sequence). Trimming shortened V by 5 bases and J by 1 base, and 6 bases separated the two germline ends. The CDR3 nucleotides read TGTGCCACCAGCGCCTCCAGCAATCAGCCCCAGCATTTT. It translates to CATSASSNQPQHF.

This clonotype has more than one count but fewer than ten. V and J are TRBV7-2 and TRBJ1-4; possible D gene TRBD1, 5 bases. Trimming removed 0 bases from V and 7 bases from J, with 12 bases in between. This CDR3 spans 15 amino acids. Germline V gives CDR1 SGHTA, CDR2 FQGNSA. CDR3 bases: TGTGCCAGCAGCTTAGCGCACAGGATAGGTGAAAAACTGTTTTTT. This sequence encodes CASSLAHRIGEKLFF.

The table lists this clonotype with many counts. This chain joins TRBV6-1 and TRBJ2-7; 9 bases fit TRBD1. The CDR3 has 15 residues. J was trimmed by 3 bases and V by 4 bases; bases with no gene match: 7. CDR1 and CDR2 from the germline V gene are MNHNS and SASEGT. The CDR3 DNA follows: TGTGCCAGCAGTGCGGGACAGGGTACGGTCTACGAGCAGTACTTC. The encoded protein is CASSAGQGTVYEQYF.